These 22 T cell receptor beta chains originate from one sample sequenced in a study of blood T cell repertoires in COVID-19 (TCRdb year 2020). Library preparation was by the immunoSEQ multiplex PCR assay. TCRdb stores this immuneACCESS table with in-frame sequences only. Part of the clones is absent; in the studies checked, under half of the shortfall reflects unresolved V genes, and no reason is known for the rest. Across this sample there are some 57,000 clones, with around 86% seen only once. The ten largest clonotypes hold about 9.4% of the sample. The specimen was peripheral blood. The receptors derive from a human donor in a cohort sampled during active COVID-19.

V usage is TRBV18 and J usage is TRBJ1-1; the match to TRBD1 covers 8 bases. J gave up 0 bases and V 1 base, and 1 base lay outside the gene matches. The CDR3 sequence is 15 residues long. Germline assignment: CDR1 KGHSH and CDR2 LQKENI. The CDR3 protein is CASSPQTGVNTEAFF. The CDR3 DNA reads as TGTGCCAGCTCACCACAGACAGGGGTGAACACTGAAGCTTTCTTT. The whole variable domain, filled in from reference TRBV18 and TRBJ1-1, reads NAGVMQNPRHLVRRRGQEARLRCSPMKGHSHVYWYRQLPEEGLKFMVYLQKENIIDESGMPKERFSAEFPKEGPSILRIQQVVRGDSAAYFCASSPQTGVNTEAFFGQGTRLTVV.

The chain combines TRBV18 with TRBJ1-5; 9 bases are a match to TRBD1. Germline V lookup: CDR1 KGHSH, CDR2 LQKENI. V was clipped by 4 bases and J by 3 bases; unmatched bases: 7. The CDR3 covers 16 residues. The CDR3 DNA sequence: TGTGCCAGCTCACTACGACAACAGGGGGCCAATCAGCCCCAGCATTTT. Encoded protein: CASSLRQQGANQPQHF. Variable domain in full (rest from reference TRBV18 and TRBJ1-5): NAGVMQNPRHLVRRRGQEARLRCSPMKGHSHVYWYRQLPEEGLKFMVYLQKENIIDESGMPKERFSAEFPKEGPSILRIQQVVRGDSAAYFCASSLRQQGANQPQHFGDGTRLSIL.

The chain employs TRBV29-1 and TRBJ2-7; 9 bases match TRBD1. V dropped 7 bases and J dropped 3; count of bases not matched to a gene: 7. CDR3 length: 13 amino acids. Germline V CDR1 and CDR2: SQVTM, ANQGSEA. The CDR3 bases are TGCAGCGCTCAGGGACAGGGATTCTACGAGCAGTACTTC. Translated, it gives CSAQGQGFYEQYF.

The CDR3 spells CASSQEGGEVLETQYF. Written as DNA, the CDR3 is TGTGCCAGCAGCCAAGAGGGCGGGGAGGTCCTAGAGACCCAGTACTTC. The gene calls are TRBV3-1 (or the pseudogene TRBV3-2) and TRBJ2-5; D may be TRBD2 (6 bases). The CDR3 covers 16 residues. CDR1 LGHDT and CDR2 YNNKEL come from the germline V gene (reference sequence). Trimming pared 0 bases from V and 4 bases from J, leaving 15 bases between.

The chain recombines TRBV7-8 with TRBJ2-1, with unresolved D. The V end was cut by 0 bases, the J end by 0 bases, with 9 bases between. Germline V gene lookup returns CDR1 SGHVS and CDR2 FQNEAQ. The CDR3 has 16 amino acids. The DNA for the CDR3 is TGTGCCAGCAGCTTAGCGTTTCTGAGCTCCTACAATGAGCAGTTCTTC. It yields the protein CASSLAFLSSYNEQFF.

This clone was found a few times. DNA for the CDR3: TGTGCCAGCAGCCCGGGACAGGGGGCAGCAGCTTTCTTT. Translating it yields CASSPGQGAAAFF. The rearrangement links TRBV11-2 to TRBJ1-1; 12 bases align to TRBD1. CDR3 length: 13 amino acids. J lost 10 bases, V lost 5 bases, and 5 bases had no gene match. Germline CDR1 reads SGHAT; CDR2 reads FQNNGV.

The chain employs TRBV15 and TRBJ1-5; tentatively, D is TRBD1 (6 bases). This CDR3 has 14 residues. CDR1 LNHNV and CDR2 YYDKDF come from the germline V gene (reference sequence). V was clipped by 6 bases and J by 2 bases, with 11 bases between them. The chain's CDR3 is CATRGAAGNQPQHF. CDR3 nucleotide sequence: TGTGCCACCAGGGGGGCAGCGGGCAATCAGCCCCAGCATTTT.

As for this clone: Other DNA sequences in the sample encode the same CDR3. The chain has TRBV3-1 (or the pseudogene TRBV3-2) and TRBJ1-1, with a weak D call TRBD1 (5 bases). In germline, CDR1 is LGHDT, CDR2 YNNKEL (reference sequence). This CDR3 region has 14 residues. Trimming took off 1 base at V and 5 bases at J, with 11 bases between the two ends. CDR3 in DNA: TGTGCCAGCAGCCAAGTCACGGGGGGGACTGAAGCTTTCTTT. This codes for CASSQVTGGTEAFF.

The V call is TRBV3-1 (or the pseudogene TRBV3-2), the J call TRBJ1-4, with 10 bases identical to TRBD1. V dropped 1 base and J dropped 5; count of bases not matched to a gene: 4. CDR3 length: 16 residues. The germline V gene has CDR1 LGHDT and CDR2 YNNKEL (reference sequence). DNA for the CDR3: TGTGCCAGCAGCCAAGTAATGACAGGGGGCAATGAAAAACTGTTTTTT. Translated: CASSQVMTGGNEKLFF.

The gene calls are TRBV19 and TRBJ1-5, with 8 bases fitting TRBD1. The CDR3 runs to 15 residues. V shed 9 bases and J 0 bases; nucleotides not matched to a gene: 7. Germline V gene sequence: CDR1 LNHDA, CDR2 SQIVND (reference sequence). CDR3 amino acids: CASTDRVYSNQPQHF. For the CDR3, the DNA is TGTGCCAGCACGGACAGGGTCTATAGCAATCAGCCCCAGCATTTT.

The V call is TRBV19, the J call TRBJ2-7; 10 nucleotides match TRBD1. The CDR3 is 14 residues long. V lost 5 bases, J lost 3 bases, and 4 bases stayed unmatched. Per the germline V gene, CDR1 is LNHDA and CDR2 is SQIVND (reference sequence). The CDR3 DNA reads as TGTGCCAGTAGTGGGGACAGGGGTAACTACGAGCAGTACTTC. Encoded protein: CASSGDRGNYEQYF.

This chain uses TRBV11-2 with TRBJ1-2; 8 bases fit TRBD1. This CDR3 comprises 14 residues. CDR1 is SGHAT and CDR2 is FQNNGV in the germline V gene. Unmatched junction bases numbered 6, after V lost 5 bases and J lost 4 bases. DNA of the CDR3: TGTGCCAGCAGCCCTGGACAGGGCGCCTATGGCTACACCTTC. This codes for CASSPGQGAYGYTF.

J is TRBJ1-5 and V is TRBV6-5, with 8 bases aligning to TRBD1. V gave up 4 bases and J gave up 3 bases; unmatched junction bases: 8. CDR3 size: 16 residues. Per the germline V gene, CDR1 is MNHEY and CDR2 is SVGAGI. This CDR3 is CASSSRTGWTNQPQHF. In nucleotides, the CDR3 is TGTGCCAGCAGTTCCCGGACAGGGTGGACCAATCAGCCCCAGCATTTT.

The genes are TRBV5-4 and TRBJ2-1; TRBD2 matches 10 bases. CDR1 is SGHNT, CDR2 YYREEE, per germline (reference sequence). The CDR3 contains 12 residues. Germline trimming cut 4 bases from V and 9 bases from J; bases unmatched to any gene: 1. The CDR3 DNA reads TGTGCCAGCAGCCGGACTAGCGGTGAGCAGTTCTTC. Amino acid sequence: CASSRTSGEQFF.

The chain combines TRBV27 with TRBJ1-4, with D maybe TRBD1 (5 bases). Trimming left V 5 bases short and J 5 bases short, with 18 bases between. CDR1 and CDR2 (germline): MNHEY, SMNVEV (reference sequence). The CDR3 is 16 amino acids. CDR3 nucleotides: TGTGCCAGCAGTCCCAAGGATTCGAAGGGGAATGAAAAACTGTTTTTT. Its translation: CASSPKDSKGNEKLFF.

The chain joins TRBV28 to TRBJ2-4; maybe TRBD2 (6 bases). Germline CDR1 and CDR2: MDHEN and SYDVKM. V lost 3 bases to trimming and J lost 0 bases, with 6 bases between them. The CDR3 is made up of 14 amino acids. The DNA for the CDR3 is TGTGCCAGCAGTTTCGGGGGAGCCAAAAACATTCAGTACTTC. This gives the protein CASSFGGAKNIQYF. Filled out from reference TRBV28 and TRBJ2-4, the complete variable domain reads DVKVTQSSRYLVKRTGEKVFLECVQDMDHENMFWYRQDPGLGLRLIYFSYDVKMKEKGDIPEGYSVSREKKERFSLILESASTNQTSMYLCASSFGGAKNIQYFGAGTRLSVL.

Worth noting for this clone: Other nucleotide sequences in the sample specify the same CDR3. The chain links TRBV10-2 to TRBJ2-3; no firm D call. V was cut by 0 bases and J by 0 bases, with 7 bases left in between. This CDR3 is built from 15 residues. CDR1 and CDR2 (germline): WSHSY, SAAADI. The DNA of the CDR3 is TGCGCCAGCAGTGAGTCGCCGGTCAGCACAGATACGCAGTATTTT. Residues: CASSESPVSTDTQYF.

The chain combines TRBV11-2 with TRBJ1-6; 7 nucleotides align to TRBD1. The germline gives CDR1 SGHAT, CDR2 FQNNGV. This CDR3 region has 15 residues. The V segment lost 7 bases and the J segment 7 bases; nucleotides outside the gene matches: 10. As DNA, the CDR3 is TGTGCCAGCACCCAGTGGGGACAGAGAAATTCACCCCTCCACTTT. Residues: CASTQWGQRNSPLHF.

This clone was recorded only once. V gene TRBV28 combines with J gene TRBJ1-3; the match to TRBD1 covers 7 bases. CDR1 and CDR2 from the germline V gene are MDHEN and SYDVKM. V lost 6 bases and J lost 0; bases outside the gene matches: 11. The CDR3 loop spans 17 amino acids. CDR3 in DNA: TGTGCCAGCAGGCCTCCACAGGGGACGAGCTCTGGAAACACCATATATTTT. Residues: CASRPPQGTSSGNTIYF.

V and J are TRBV3-1 (or the pseudogene TRBV3-2) and TRBJ2-7, with TRBD1 as a possible D gene (7 bases). The germline V gene encodes CDR1 LGHDT and CDR2 YNNKEL (reference sequence). CDR3 length: 15 residues. The ends were cut back, 4 bases at V and 9 bases at J, with 22 bases in the middle. CDR3 nucleotides: TGTGCCAGCAGCCGCAAGCGGAGGGGGCTTTTGGGGCAGTACTTC. It specifies CASSRKRRGLLGQYF.

CDR3 coding DNA: TGTGCCAGCAGCCCAGGGATATCTAACTATGGCTACACCTTC. This translates into CASSPGISNYGYTF. The chain joins TRBV5-4 to TRBJ1-2, with D perhaps matching TRBD1 (5 bases). Germline V gives CDR1 SGHNT, CDR2 YYREEE (reference sequence). With 4 bases removed from V and 0 bases from J, the gap between germline ends came to 10 bases. CDR3 size: 14 residues.

The chain joins TRBV19 to TRBJ1-5, with 10 bases aligning to TRBD1. The CDR3 length is 13 residues. Germline V lookup: CDR1 LNHDA, CDR2 SQIVND (reference sequence). Trimming removed 8 bases from V and 4 bases from J; junction bases left unmatched: 2. Written as DNA, the CDR3 is TGTGCCAGTTGGGACAGGGGAAATCAGCCCCAGCATTTT. It is translated as CASWDRGNQPQHF.